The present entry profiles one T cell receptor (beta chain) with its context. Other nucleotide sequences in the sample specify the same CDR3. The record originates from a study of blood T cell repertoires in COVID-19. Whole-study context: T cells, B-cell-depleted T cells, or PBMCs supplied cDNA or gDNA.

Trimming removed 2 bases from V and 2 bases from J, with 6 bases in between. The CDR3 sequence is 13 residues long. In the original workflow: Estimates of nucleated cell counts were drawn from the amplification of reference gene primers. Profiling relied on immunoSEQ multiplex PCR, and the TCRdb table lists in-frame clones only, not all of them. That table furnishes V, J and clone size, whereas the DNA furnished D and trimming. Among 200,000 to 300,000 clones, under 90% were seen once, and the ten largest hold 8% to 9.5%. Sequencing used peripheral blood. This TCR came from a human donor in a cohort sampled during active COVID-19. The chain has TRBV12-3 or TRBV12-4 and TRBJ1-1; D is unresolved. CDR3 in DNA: TGTGCCAGCAGTTTAACAGCAAACACTGAAGCTTTCTTT. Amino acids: CASSLTANTEAFF.